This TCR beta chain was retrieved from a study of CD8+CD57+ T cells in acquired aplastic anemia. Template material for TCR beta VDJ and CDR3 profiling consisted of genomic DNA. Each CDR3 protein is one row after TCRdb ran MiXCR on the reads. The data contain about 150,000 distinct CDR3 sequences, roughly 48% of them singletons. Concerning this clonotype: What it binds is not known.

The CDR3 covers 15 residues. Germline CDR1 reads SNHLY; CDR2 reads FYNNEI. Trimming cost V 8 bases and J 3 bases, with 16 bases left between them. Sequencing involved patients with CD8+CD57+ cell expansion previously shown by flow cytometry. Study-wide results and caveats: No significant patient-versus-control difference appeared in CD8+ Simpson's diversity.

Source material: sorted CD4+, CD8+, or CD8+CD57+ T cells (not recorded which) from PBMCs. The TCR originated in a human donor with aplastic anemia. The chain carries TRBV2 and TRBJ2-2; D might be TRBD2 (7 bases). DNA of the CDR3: TGTGCCAGCGGCTTGGGGGGGGGCGACACCGGGGAGCTGTTTTTT. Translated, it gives CASGLGGGDTGELFF. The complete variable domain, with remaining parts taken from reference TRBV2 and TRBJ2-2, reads EPEVTQTPSHQVTQMGQEVILRCVPISNHLYFYWYRQILGQKVEFLVSFYNNEISEKSEIFDDQFSVERPDGSNFTLKIRSTKLEDSAMYFCASGLGGGDTGELFFGEGSRLTVL.